Each of the 8 T cell receptor beta chains below was sequenced from the same sample in a study of T cells after yellow fever vaccination. TCRdb re-analysed the 5' RACE reads in MiXCR, keeping a single row per CDR3 protein. The table includes some 340,000 distinct CDR3 sequences, roughly 4.3% detected once. The starting material was PBMCs, obtained 5 days after the yellow fever booster vaccination. The origin of the receptors is a young man who received the YFV17D yellow fever vaccine.

This clonotype came up a few times. The chain combines TRBV6-2 or TRBV6-3 with TRBJ2-1; D is perhaps TRBD2 (6 bases). Trimming pared 6 bases from V and 6 bases from J, leaving 9 bases between. Germline CDR1 and CDR2: MNHEY and SVGEGT. The CDR3 consists of 12 residues. This chain's CDR3 is CASSPTSNEQFF. DNA of the CDR3: TGTGCCAGCAGCCCGACTAGCAATGAGCAGTTCTTC.

This clonotype was counted at least ten times. The V and J genes are TRBV29-1 and TRBJ1-2; 7 nucleotides agree with TRBD1. The CDR3 has 13 amino acids. Germline values: CDR1 SQVTM, CDR2 ANQGSEA. J gave up 4 bases and V 3 bases, and 5 bases lay outside the gene matches. The chain's CDR3 is CSVDPGQTYGYTF. The CDR3 nucleotides read TGCAGCGTTGACCCGGGACAGACCTATGGCTACACCTTC. The full variable domain, with the rest looked up from reference TRBV29-1 and TRBJ1-2, is SAVISQKPSRDICQRGTSLTIQCQVDSQVTMMFWYRQQPGQSLTLIATANQGSEATYESGFVIDKFPISRPNLTFSTLTVSNMSPEDSSIYLCSVDPGQTYGYTFGSGTRLTVV.

This clonotype has just a few counts. This rearrangement joins TRBV12-5 to TRBJ2-1; 10 bases fit TRBD2. This CDR3 region has 16 residues. Unmatched junction bases numbered 9, after V lost 0 bases and J lost 10 bases. Germline V gives CDR1 LGHNT, CDR2 FRNRAP. The CDR3 region is CASGLVLSGGAGEQFF. For the CDR3, the DNA is TGTGCTAGTGGTTTGGTACTCAGCGGGGGGGCCGGGGAGCAGTTCTTC.

In this sample, this clonotype turned up a few times. The chain has TRBV12-3 or TRBV12-4 and TRBJ1-6; D is unresolved. The CDR3 sequence is 12 residues long. Trimming cost V 3 bases and J 8 bases, with 5 bases left between them. This CDR3 reads CASSFPYSPLHF. CDR3 sequence (DNA): TGTGCCAGCAGTTTCCCGTATTCACCCCTCCACTTT.

This clonotype has just a few counts. The rearrangement links TRBV25-1 to TRBJ1-2, with unresolved D. The CDR3 contains 13 residues. In germline, CDR1 is MGHDK, CDR2 SYGVNS. The V gene lost 1 base and the J gene lost 7 bases, with 10 bases spanning the gap. CDR3 sequence: CASSEWVARGYTF. CDR3 sequence (DNA): TGTGCCAGCAGTGAATGGGTCGCGCGTGGCTACACCTTC.

This clonotype was seen only a few times. The chain has TRBV4-2 and TRBJ1-2; TRBD1 aligns across 7 bases. After removal of 0 bases from V and 4 bases from J, the junction contained 2 bases not matched to a gene. This CDR3 has 14 residues. The germline gives CDR1 LGHNA, CDR2 YNFKEQ. DNA of the CDR3: TGTGCCAGCAGCCAAGATGGGACAGTCTATGGCTACACCTTC. This translates into CASSQDGTVYGYTF.

The rearrangement joins TRBV12-3 or TRBV12-4 to TRBJ2-3, with no clear D. Trimming left V 6 bases short and J 2 bases short, with 12 bases between. The CDR3 length is 14 residues. The CDR3 coding sequence is TGTGCCAGCAGGCCAACGACATCCACAGATACGCAGTATTTT. The encoded protein is CASRPTTSTDTQYF.

This clonotype was recorded many times. This chain connects TRBV6-5 to TRBJ1-5, with unresolved D. The CDR3 has 15 amino acids. Germline CDR1 is MNHEY and CDR2 is SVGAGI. V was shortened by 0 bases and J by 11 bases, with 17 bases between the two germline ends. In nucleotides, the CDR3 is TGTGCCAGCAGTTACTCCGGGCCCAGCTCTACCACCCAGCATTTT. This sequence encodes CASSYSGPSSTTQHF.